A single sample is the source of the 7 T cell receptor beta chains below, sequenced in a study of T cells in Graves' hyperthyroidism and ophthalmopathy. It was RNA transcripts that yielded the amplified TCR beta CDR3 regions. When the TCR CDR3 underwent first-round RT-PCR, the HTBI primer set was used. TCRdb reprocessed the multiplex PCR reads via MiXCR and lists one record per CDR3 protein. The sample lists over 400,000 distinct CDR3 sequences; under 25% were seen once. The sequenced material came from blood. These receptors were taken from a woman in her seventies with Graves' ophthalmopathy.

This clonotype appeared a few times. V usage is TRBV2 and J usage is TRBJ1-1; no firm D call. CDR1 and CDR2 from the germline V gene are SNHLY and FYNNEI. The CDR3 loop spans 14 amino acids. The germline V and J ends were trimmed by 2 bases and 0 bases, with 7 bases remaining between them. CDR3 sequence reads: CASSERPMNTEAFF. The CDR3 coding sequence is TGTGCCAGCAGTGAAAGACCGATGAACACTGAAGCTTTCTTT. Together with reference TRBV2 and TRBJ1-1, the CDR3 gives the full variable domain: EPEVTQTPSHQVTQMGQEVILRCVPISNHLYFYWYRQILGQKVEFLVSFYNNEISEKSEIFDDQFSVERPDGSNFTLKIRSTKLEDSAMYFCASSERPMNTEAFFGQGTRLTVV.

This CDR3 is CASSWGTGEQYF. CDR3 coding DNA: TGCGCCAGCAGCTGGGGGACGGGGGAGCAGTACTTC. This chain joins TRBV5-1 and TRBJ2-7; the D call may be TRBD1 or TRBD2 (5 bases each). V was trimmed by 3 bases and J by 7 bases, leaving 11 bases between them. This CDR3 spans 12 amino acids. Germline V CDR1 and CDR2: SGHRS, YFSETQ.

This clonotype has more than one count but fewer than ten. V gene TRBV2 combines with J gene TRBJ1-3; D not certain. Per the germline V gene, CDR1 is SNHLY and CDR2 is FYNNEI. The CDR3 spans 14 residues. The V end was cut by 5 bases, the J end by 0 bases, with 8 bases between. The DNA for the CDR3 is TGTGCCAGCAGTAAAGAGATCTCTGGAAACACCATATATTTT. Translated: CASSKEISGNTIYF.

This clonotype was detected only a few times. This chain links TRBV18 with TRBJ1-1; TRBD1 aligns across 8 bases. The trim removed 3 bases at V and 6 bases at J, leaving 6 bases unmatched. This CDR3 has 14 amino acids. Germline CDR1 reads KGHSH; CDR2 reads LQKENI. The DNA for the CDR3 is TGTGCCAGCTCACCTCAGGGGGCAATCGCTGAAGCTTTCTTT. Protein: CASSPQGAIAEAFF. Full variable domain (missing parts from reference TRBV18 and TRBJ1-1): NAGVMQNPRHLVRRRGQEARLRCSPMKGHSHVYWYRQLPEEGLKFMVYLQKENIIDESGMPKERFSAEFPKEGPSILRIQQVVRGDSAAYFCASSPQGAIAEAFFGQGTRLTVV.

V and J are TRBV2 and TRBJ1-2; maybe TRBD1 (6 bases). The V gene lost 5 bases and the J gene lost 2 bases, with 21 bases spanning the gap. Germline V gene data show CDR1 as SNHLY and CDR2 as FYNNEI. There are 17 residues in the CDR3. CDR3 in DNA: TGTGCCAGCAGTAAAATAACTTCGGGGGCGCAAAACTATGGCTACACCTTC. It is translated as CASSKITSGAQNYGYTF.

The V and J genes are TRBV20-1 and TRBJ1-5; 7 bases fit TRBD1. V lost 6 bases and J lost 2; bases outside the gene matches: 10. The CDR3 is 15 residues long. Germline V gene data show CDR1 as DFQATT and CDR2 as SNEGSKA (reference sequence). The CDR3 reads CSAPRQGLGNQPQHF. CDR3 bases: TGCAGTGCCCCCAGACAGGGACTCGGCAATCAGCCCCAGCATTTT.

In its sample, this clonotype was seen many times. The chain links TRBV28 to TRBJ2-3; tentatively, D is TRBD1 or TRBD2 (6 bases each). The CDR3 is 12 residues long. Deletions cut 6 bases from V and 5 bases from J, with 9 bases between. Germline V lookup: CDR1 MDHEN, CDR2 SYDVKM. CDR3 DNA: TGTGCCAGCAGGGAGGGGGGAGATACGCAGTATTTT. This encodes CASREGGDTQYF. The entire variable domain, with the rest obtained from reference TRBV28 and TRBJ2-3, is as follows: DVKVTQSSRYLVKRTGEKVFLECVQDMDHENMFWYRQDPGLGLRLIYFSYDVKMKEKGDIPEGYSVSREKKERFSLILESASTNQTSMYLCASREGGDTQYFGPGTRLTVL.